Presented here are 23 T cell receptor beta chains from one specimen sequenced in a study of early T cells in non-severe SARS-CoV-2 infection (TCRdb year 2021). Libraries were made using 5' RACE. The sample was run on a NextSeq 500. TCRdb redid the processing of the public reads, applying fastp at Q25 and MiXCR, and retained in-frame beta chains. Each record represents a unique CDR3 protein, reported with the most common genes and DNA among its rows. In this sample the table shows around 67,000 distinct CDR3 sequences, more than 9% of which occur a single time. 3.8% of the sample is in the top ten clones. Source material: whole blood. These receptors were taken from an adult who was a healthcare worker with PCR-confirmed SARS-CoV-2 infection or an uninfected control (not recorded which).

The chain links TRBV12-3 or TRBV12-4 to TRBJ1-1, with 12 bases aligning to TRBD1. V dropped 6 bases and J dropped 9; count of bases not matched to a gene: 11. The CDR3 consists of 15 residues. The CDR3, as DNA: TGTGCCAGCAGCGCCGGGACAGGGGGCCGGTCGAAAGCTTTCTTT. As protein: CASSAGTGGRSKAFF.

The table lists this clonotype with many counts. This chain links TRBV7-9 with TRBJ2-1; no reliable D call. The CDR3 sequence is 11 residues long. The ends were cut back, 6 bases at V and 4 bases at J, with 4 bases in the middle. Germline V CDR1 and CDR2: SEHNR, FQNEAQ (reference sequence). The CDR3 nucleotides are TGTGCCAGCAGTATTTACAATGAGCAGTTCTTC. It codes for CASSIYNEQFF.

This clonotype was seen many times. The gene calls are TRBV14 and TRBJ2-1, with TRBD1 as a possible D gene (6 bases). Germline assignment: CDR1 SGHDN and CDR2 FVKESK. V was trimmed by 3 bases and J by 5 bases, leaving 20 bases between them. The CDR3 consists of 17 residues. In DNA, the CDR3 is TGTGCCAGCAGCCAGTACGTGGGGGCCCCTCTTGACAATGAGCAGTTCTTC. Its translation is CASSQYVGAPLDNEQFF. Complete variable domain (other parts from reference TRBV14 and TRBJ2-1): EAGVTQFPSHSVIEKGQTVTLRCDPISGHDNLYWYRRVMGKEIKFLLHFVKESKQDESGMPNNRFLAERTGGTYSTLKVQPAELEDSGVYFCASSQYVGAPLDNEQFFGPGTRLTVL.

The chain employs TRBV5-6 and TRBJ1-3, with a tentative D call TRBD1 (5 bases). CDR1 is SGHDT, CDR2 YYEEEE, per germline. The V gene lost 4 bases and the J gene lost 3 bases, with 20 bases spanning the gap. The CDR3 is made up of 17 amino acids. Here the CDR3 DNA reads TGTGCCAGCAGCCGGTGGGGCGACAGTAATAGTGGAAACACCATATATTTT. Its translation is CASSRWGDSNSGNTIYF.

This clonotype was counted ten times or more. The chain joins TRBV19 to TRBJ2-5; 8 bases line up with TRBD2. V trimming: 6 bases; J trimming: 2 bases; junction bases outside the gene matches: 5. Looked up from germline, CDR1 is LNHDA and CDR2 is SQIVND (reference sequence). This CDR3 has 14 residues. CDR3 loop: CASSPGLVQETQYF. DNA of the CDR3: TGTGCCAGTAGCCCGGGACTAGTGCAAGAGACCCAGTACTTC.

This clonotype was seen a few times. The rearrangement uses TRBV3-1 and TRBJ1-6; TRBD1 aligns across 9 bases. From germline, CDR1 is LGHDT and CDR2 YNNKEL (reference sequence). The V gene end was trimmed by 3 bases and the J gene end by 9 bases; junction bases not matched to a gene: 3. This CDR3 has 14 amino acids. CDR3 coding DNA: TGTGCCAGCAGCCAGGGGACAGGGCTTTCACCCCTCCACTTT. Its translation is CASSQGTGLSPLHF.

The V and J genes are TRBV2 and TRBJ2-7, with TRBD1 matching over 9 bases. V lost 7 bases to trimming and J lost 2 bases; unmatched junction nucleotides: 6. The CDR3 extends over 14 amino acids. Looked up from germline, CDR1 is SNHLY and CDR2 is FYNNEI. The CDR3 loop is CASTGGQGPYEQYF. The CDR3 DNA reads TGTGCCAGCACTGGGGGACAGGGCCCCTACGAGCAGTACTTC.

This clonotype has at least ten counts. CDR3 bases: TGTGCCAGCAGCTTACGTTCCCAGGGCGTAACAGATACGCAGTATTTT. This sequence encodes CASSLRSQGVTDTQYF. The chain combines TRBV7-2 with TRBJ2-3; a weak D match, TRBD1 (5 bases). CDR1 SGHTA and CDR2 FQGNSA come from the germline V gene. The CDR3 length is 16 residues. V lost 2 bases to trimming and J lost 3 bases, with 15 bases between them.

This clonotype occurred many times. The CDR3 sequence is CASSVDPGQTSYEQYF. The CDR3 region has the DNA TGTGCCAGCAGTGTTGATCCGGGACAGACCTCCTACGAGCAGTACTTC. The V and J genes are TRBV2 and TRBJ2-7; TRBD1 aligns across 7 bases. This CDR3 region has 16 residues. Germline CDR1 is SNHLY and CDR2 is FYNNEI. J gave up 0 bases and V 4 bases, and 9 bases lay outside the gene matches.

This clonotype was counted a few times. J is TRBJ2-7 and V is TRBV7-8, with 7 bases lining up with TRBD2. The V gene end was trimmed by 1 base and the J gene end by 3 bases; junction bases not matched to a gene: 12. Germline CDR1 SGHVS, CDR2 FQNEAQ. The CDR3 has 17 residues. Here the CDR3 DNA reads TGTGCCAGCAGCTTAGAGGGTAGCGGGCATCCGAACTACGAGCAGTACTTC. Amino acid sequence: CASSLEGSGHPNYEQYF.

This clonotype was observed at least ten times. The J gene is TRBJ1-1, the V gene TRBV5-1; no firm D call. CDR1 SGHRS and CDR2 YFSETQ come from the germline V gene. This CDR3 has 13 amino acids. V was shortened by 2 bases and J by 4 bases, with 9 bases between the two germline ends. This CDR3 is CASSLGPVTEAFF. Here the CDR3 DNA reads TGCGCCAGCAGCTTAGGGCCGGTCACTGAAGCTTTCTTT.

The chain uses TRBV29-1 and TRBJ1-4; D gene uncertain. The CDR3 runs 12 residues. V dropped 7 bases and J dropped 3 bases, with 9 bases sitting between them. CDR1 SQVTM and CDR2 ANQGSEA come from the germline V gene. This chain's CDR3 is CSAGSSNEKLFF. In DNA, the CDR3 is TGCAGCGCGGGGTCTTCTAATGAAAAACTGTTTTTT.

There are many counts of this clonotype. This rearrangement joins TRBV7-2 to TRBJ2-4; D is uncertain. Germline V gene sequence: CDR1 SGHTA, CDR2 FQGNSA. CDR3 size: 16 residues. Trimming stripped 6 bases from V and 5 bases from J, with 20 bases between. The CDR3 DNA follows: TGTGCCAGCAGTTCCGGATTACGGTTGAGCGAAAACATTCAGTACTTC. Translating it yields CASSSGLRLSENIQYF.

The chain couples TRBV11-2 to TRBJ2-3, with 10 bases aligning to TRBD1. Unmatched junction bases numbered 6, after V lost 1 base and J lost 2 bases. In germline, CDR1 is SGHAT, CDR2 FQNNGV. The CDR3 is made up of 17 amino acids. This chain's CDR3 is CASSLVTGGLLTDTQYF. The CDR3 DNA reads as TGTGCCAGCAGCTTAGTGACAGGGGGCTTGCTCACAGATACGCAGTATTTT. The complete variable domain, with remaining parts taken from reference TRBV11-2 and TRBJ2-3, reads EAGVAQSPRYKIIEKRQSVAFWCNPISGHATLYWYQQILGQGPKLLIQFQNNGVVDDSQLPKDRFSAERLKGVDSTLKIQPAKLEDSAVYLCASSLVTGGLLTDTQYFGPGTRLTVL.

This clonotype was detected many times. The gene calls are TRBV7-3 and TRBJ2-3; no reliable D call. Trimming stripped 4 bases from V and 3 bases from J, with 8 bases between. The CDR3 covers 13 residues. In germline, CDR1 is SGHTA, CDR2 FQGTGA. The CDR3 protein is CASSSSITDTQYF. In nucleotides, the CDR3 is TGTGCCAGCAGCTCCTCAATTACAGATACGCAGTATTTT.

The chain uses TRBV3-1 and TRBJ2-1, with 8 bases that match TRBD2. Germline V gives CDR1 LGHDT, CDR2 YNNKEL (reference sequence). Trimming at V came to 2 bases and at J to 5 bases, leaving 14 bases not matched to a gene. The CDR3 is 18 residues long. In DNA form, the CDR3 reads TGTGCCAGCAGCCAACCTGACCGCACCCGGGGACTAGACAATGAGCAGTTCTTC. Translation: CASSQPDRTRGLDNEQFF.

This clonotype was detected many times. One end of the junction fails to match germline, which may point to a read error. The chain links TRBV28 to TRBJ2-1; D may correspond to TRBD1 or TRBD2 (6 bases each). The CDR3 spans 12 residues. Germline loops: CDR1 MDHEN, CDR2 SYDVKM. In nucleotides, the CDR3 is TGTGCCAGCAGTTTGGGAGGACAGCACCCGGTCTTC. Amino acid sequence: CASSLGGQHPVF.

The genes are TRBV7-8 and TRBJ2-3; either TRBD1 or TRBD2 may supply D (6 bases each). Trimming shortened V by 6 bases and J by 4 bases, and 14 bases separated the two germline ends. Per the germline V gene, CDR1 is SGHVS and CDR2 is FQNEAQ. CDR3 length equals 14 residues. Here the CDR3 reads CASRPTRGADTQYF. CDR3 DNA: TGTGCCAGCAGACCGACTAGGGGGGCAGATACGCAGTATTTT.

The chain uses TRBV7-2 and TRBJ1-6, with TRBD1 matching over 8 bases. V shed 5 bases and J 6 bases; nucleotides not matched to a gene: 9. The CDR3 sequence is 16 residues long. Germline CDR1 SGHTA, CDR2 FQGNSA. The CDR3 DNA follows: TGTGCCAGCAGCCCGGGACAGGCCGAAATTAATTCACCCCTCCACTTT. Its protein product is CASSPGQAEINSPLHF.

This clonotype appeared a few times. The chain links TRBV29-1 to TRBJ1-2, with 9 bases that match TRBD1. The CDR3 is 12 amino acids. Trimming took 5 bases from V and 6 from J; bases not matched to a gene: 4. Germline V gene data show CDR1 as SQVTM and CDR2 as ANQGSEA. The CDR3 nucleotides read TGCAGCGTTTCAGGGACAGGGCATGGCTACACCTTC. This gives the protein CSVSGTGHGYTF.

This clonotype was picked up a small number of times. This rearrangement joins TRBV29-1 to TRBJ1-1; tentatively, D is TRBD1 (5 bases). V lost 8 bases to trimming and J lost 1 base, with 17 bases between them. CDR1 is SQVTM and CDR2 is ANQGSEA in the germline V gene. The length of the CDR3 is 14 residues. CDR3: CSLGLPGTNTEAFF. CDR3 bases: TGCAGCCTAGGACTCCCAGGGACGAACACTGAAGCTTTCTTT. The full variable domain, rest sourced from reference TRBV29-1 and TRBJ1-1, is SAVISQKPSRDICQRGTSLTIQCQVDSQVTMMFWYRQQPGQSLTLIATANQGSEATYESGFVIDKFPISRPNLTFSTLTVSNMSPEDSSIYLCSLGLPGTNTEAFFGQGTRLTVV.

The chain uses TRBV11-3 and TRBJ2-6; D gene ambiguous. CDR3 size: 15 residues. V was clipped by 3 bases and J by 5 bases, with 11 bases between them. The germline gives CDR1 SGHNT, CDR2 YENEEA. CDR3 sequence reads: CASSFKNARANVLTF. CDR3 nucleotide sequence: TGTGCCAGCAGCTTCAAGAACGCCCGGGCCAACGTCCTGACTTTC.

This clonotype was found many times. The V and J genes are TRBV29-1 and TRBJ2-4; D tentatively fits TRBD1 or TRBD2 (5 bases each). The CDR3 has 8 residues. Trimming removed 7 bases from V and 13 bases from J, with 8 bases in between. Germline assignment: CDR1 SQVTM and CDR2 ANQGSEA. CDR3 in DNA: TGCAGCGCGGGACCACAGTACTTC. It encodes CSAGPQYF. The full variable domain, with the rest looked up from reference TRBV29-1 and TRBJ2-4, is SAVISQKPSRDICQRGTSLTIQCQVDSQVTMMFWYRQQPGQSLTLIATANQGSEATYESGFVIDKFPISRPNLTFSTLTVSNMSPEDSSIYLCSAGPQYFGAGTRLSVL.